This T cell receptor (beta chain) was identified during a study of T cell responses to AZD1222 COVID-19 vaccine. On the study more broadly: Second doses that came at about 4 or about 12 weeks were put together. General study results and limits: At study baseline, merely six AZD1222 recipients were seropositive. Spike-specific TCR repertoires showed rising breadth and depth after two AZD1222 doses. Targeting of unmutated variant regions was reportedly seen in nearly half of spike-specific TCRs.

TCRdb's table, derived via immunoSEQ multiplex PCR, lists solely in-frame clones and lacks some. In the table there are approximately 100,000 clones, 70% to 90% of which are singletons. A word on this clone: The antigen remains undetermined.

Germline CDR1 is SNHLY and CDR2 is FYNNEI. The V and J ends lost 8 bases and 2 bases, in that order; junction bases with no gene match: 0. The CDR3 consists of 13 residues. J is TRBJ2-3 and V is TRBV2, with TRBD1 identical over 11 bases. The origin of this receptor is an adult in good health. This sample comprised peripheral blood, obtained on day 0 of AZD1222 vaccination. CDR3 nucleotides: TGTGCCAGCGGACAGGGGGCCACAGATACGCAGTATTTT. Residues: CASGQGATDTQYF. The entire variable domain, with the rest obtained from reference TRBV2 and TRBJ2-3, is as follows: EPEVTQTPSHQVTQMGQEVILRCVPISNHLYFYWYRQILGQKVEFLVSFYNNEISEKSEIFDDQFSVERPDGSNFTLKIRSTKLEDSAMYFCASGQGATDTQYFGPGTRLTVL.